This is a list of T cell receptor beta chains from one sample in a study of neurological immune-mediated disorders. TCRdb called the 5' RACE reads again in MiXCR, with one record for every CDR3 protein. Counted here are some 61,000 distinct CDR3 sequences, around 3.9% occurring once; the ten biggest clones make up 1.3%. Specimen: PBMCs. The receptors stem from a young man with multiple sclerosis. Both conserved end residues are part of each CDR3. Fields, in order: clone size, V gene, J gene, D gene, CDR3 protein, CDR3 DNA. D genes are given only for firm matches. Clone size is stated in some rows and not others, as once, few, many or a class when expanded.

few	TRBV5-1	TRBJ2-1	.	CASSSPPGTSPYNEQFF	TGCGCCAGCAGCTCTCCCCCCGGGACGTCACCCTACAATGAGCAGTTCTTC
.	TRBV10-3	TRBJ1-3	.	CAISNTGISGNTIYF	TGTGCCATCAGTAACACAGGGATCTCTGGAAACACCATATATTTT
many	TRBV15	TRBJ2-7	.	CATSRDLGGLDEQYF	TGTGCCACCAGCAGAGATCTCGGGGGGCTTGACGAGCAGTACTTC
many	TRBV5-5	TRBJ2-1	TRBD2	CASSLGGGGYNEQFF	TGTGCCAGCAGCTTGGGCGGGGGAGGATACAATGAGCAGTTCTTC
many	TRBV20-1	TRBJ2-7	.	CSARDRFTYEQYF	TGCAGTGCTAGAGATAGATTTACCTACGAGCAGTACTTC
many	TRBV20-1	TRBJ2-2	.	CSARVAATGELFF	TGCAGTGCTAGGGTAGCGGCCACCGGGGAGCTGTTTTTT
few	TRBV10-3	TRBJ1-5	.	CAISWTNQPQNF	TGTGCCATCAGCTGGACAAATCAGCCCCAGAATTTT
many	TRBV6-5	TRBJ2-3	.	CASSPAETSTDTQYF	TGTGCCAGCAGTCCGGCAGAAACTAGCACAGATACGCAGTATTTT
many	TRBV5-5	TRBJ2-2	.	CASSGTLTGELFF	TGTGCCAGCAGCGGGACACTGACCGGGGAGCTGTTTTTT
many	TRBV6-5	TRBJ1-2	TRBD1	CASSSGGYGYTF	TGTGCCAGCAGTTCAGGGGGCTATGGCTACACCTTC
many	TRBV12-3/TRBV12-4	TRBJ2-7	TRBD1	CASSLGQPGGYEQYF	TGTGCCAGCAGTCTCGGACAGCCAGGGGGCTACGAGCAGTACTTC
.	TRBV5-1	TRBJ2-7	TRBD1	CASSLGTGIDEQYF	TGCGCCAGCAGTCTCGGGACAGGGATCGACGAGCAGTACTTC
many	TRBV3-1	TRBJ2-7	.	CASSYQDYEQYF	TGTGCCAGCAGCTACCAGGACTACGAGCAGTACTTC
many	TRBV9	TRBJ2-5	.	CASSVGQKETQYF	TGTGCCAGCAGCGTCGGACAGAAAGAGACCCAGTACTTC
many	TRBV18	TRBJ1-1	TRBD1	CASSSGQDTEAFF	TGTGCCAGCTCCTCCGGACAGGACACTGAAGCTTTCTTT
many	TRBV12-3/TRBV12-4	TRBJ2-3	TRBD2	CASGTSGDPGYF	TGTGCCAGCGGGACTAGCGGGGACCCGGGGTATTTT